Many counts were recorded for the clone carrying this T cell receptor (beta chain). As yet, its antigen is unknown. The CDR3 sequence is 15 residues long. Germline V gene lookup returns CDR1 MNHEY and CDR2 SMNVEV (reference sequence). Trimming at V came to 6 bases and at J to 3 bases, leaving 11 bases not matched to a gene. This sample is drawn from a study of T cells in Graves' hyperthyroidism and ophthalmopathy. General observations from the study: A model built on 13 V-J features separated ophthalmopathy from stable hyperthyroidism.

Amplified TCR beta CDR3 regions came from RNA transcripts. The HTBI primer set was used in a first-round RT-PCR of the TCR CDR3. TCRdb called the multiplex PCR reads again in MiXCR, with one record for every CDR3 protein. Of 550,000 to 600,000 distinct CDR3 sequences listed, approximately 15% are singletons. The receptor's source is a woman under 30 with Graves' ophthalmopathy. The chain carries TRBV27 and TRBJ2-7; TRBD1 matches at 7 bases. Material: blood. CDR3 sequence: CASSLLGQLNYEQYF. CDR3 bases: TGTGCCAGCAGCCTGCTGGGACAGCTGAACTACGAGCAGTACTTC.